This T cell receptor (beta chain) derives from a study of long-term antiretroviral therapy in people with HIV. Trimming took 4 bases from V and 0 from J; bases not matched to a gene: 0. The length of the CDR3 is 14 residues. The germline V gene has CDR1 MNHEY and CDR2 SVGAGI. This was the immunoSEQ v3.0 assay at survey level. TCRdb's table, derived via immunoSEQ multiplex PCR, lists solely in-frame clones and lacks some. The top ten clones hold approximately 13% of a sample with fewer than 20,000 clones, nearly 80% of them seen once. Findings and limits, study-wide: Blood obtained between the mid-2000s and the late 2010s may reflect older ART regimens.

This clone was seen once. Its antigen is undetermined. The rearrangement links TRBV6-5 to TRBJ2-3; 8 bases map to TRBD2. Sequenced here: unsorted PBMCs, sampled 0.3 years after starting antiretroviral therapy. The clonotype originates from a woman aged 45-60 years with HIV. The DNA for the CDR3 is TGTGCCAGCAGTTCGGGGGGGAGCACAGATACGCAGTATTTT. This encodes CASSSGGSTDTQYF.